This T cell receptor (beta chain) was obtained from a study of T cells after yellow fever vaccination. The CDR3 totals 13 residues. Germline V gives CDR1 SGHVS, CDR2 FNYEAQ. The V end was cut by 4 bases, the J end by 3 bases, with 8 bases between. Findings and caveats of the study: Booster sampling recovered most clones from primary vaccination (about 97% CD4, around 90% CD8). Contamination of FACS-sorted repertoires by abundant clonotypes from the bulk population could occur. Weaker overall was a secondary response that nonetheless peaked faster, on day 5 versus 15.

This clonotype has just a few counts. Its matching antigen is unknown. One entry per CDR3 protein results from TCRdb running MiXCR on the 5' RACE reads. The sample contains fewer than 450,000 distinct CDR3 sequences, approximately 4.2% of which appear only once. The TCR comes from a man younger than 30 who received the YFV17D yellow fever vaccine. The rearrangement uses TRBV7-6 and TRBJ2-3, with D unresolved. Material: PBMCs, obtained 5 days after the yellow fever booster vaccination. CDR3 in amino acids: CASSSSRTDTQYF. The CDR3 DNA reads as TGTGCCAGCAGCTCTTCGAGGACAGATACGCAGTATTTT.